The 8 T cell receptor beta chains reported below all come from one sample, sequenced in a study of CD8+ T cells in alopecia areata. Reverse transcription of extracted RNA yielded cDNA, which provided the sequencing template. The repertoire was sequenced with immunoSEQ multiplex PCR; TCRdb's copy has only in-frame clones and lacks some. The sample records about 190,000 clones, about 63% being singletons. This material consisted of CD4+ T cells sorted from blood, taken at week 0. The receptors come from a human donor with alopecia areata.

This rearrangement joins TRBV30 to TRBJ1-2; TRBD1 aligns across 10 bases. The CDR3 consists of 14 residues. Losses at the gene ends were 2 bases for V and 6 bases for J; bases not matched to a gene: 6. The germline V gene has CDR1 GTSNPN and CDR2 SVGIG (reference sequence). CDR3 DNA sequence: TGTGCCTGGAGTACACCGGGACAGGGGCATGGCTACACCTTC. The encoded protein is CAWSTPGQGHGYTF.

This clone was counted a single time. The CDR3 loop reads CSAGLRETQYF. CDR3 nucleotides: TGCAGTGCGGGGCTAAGGGAGACCCAGTACTTC. The V gene is TRBV20-1, the J gene TRBJ2-5, with D possibly TRBD1 on 5 matching bases. The V and J ends lost 6 bases and 5 bases respectively, with 10 bases between them. This CDR3 has 11 amino acids. Germline V gene sequence: CDR1 DFQATT, CDR2 SNEGSKA (reference sequence).

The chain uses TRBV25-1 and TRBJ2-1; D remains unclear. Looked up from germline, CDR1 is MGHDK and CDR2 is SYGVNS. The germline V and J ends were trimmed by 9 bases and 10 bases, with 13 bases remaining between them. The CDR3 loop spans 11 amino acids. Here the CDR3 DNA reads TGTGCCAGTACATCTAGGGCCGAGCAGTTCTTC. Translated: CASTSRAEQFF.

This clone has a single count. CDR3 in amino acids: CASSQGVVRGTGGSGYTF. The CDR3 nucleotides are TGTGCCAGCAGCCAAGGTGTTGTCAGGGGGACAGGGGGTTCTGGCTACACCTTC. J is TRBJ1-2 and V is TRBV4-2, with 11 nucleotides matching TRBD1. V shed 1 base, J shed 7 bases, and the junction held 14 bases outside the gene matches. In germline, CDR1 is LGHNA, CDR2 YNFKEQ. CDR3 size: 18 residues.

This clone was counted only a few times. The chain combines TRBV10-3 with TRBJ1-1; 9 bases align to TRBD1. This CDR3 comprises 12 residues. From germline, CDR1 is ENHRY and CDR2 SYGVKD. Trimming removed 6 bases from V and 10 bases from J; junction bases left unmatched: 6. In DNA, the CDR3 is TGTGCCATCAGCCCTCCGGGACAGGGAGCTTTCTTT. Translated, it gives CAISPPGQGAFF.

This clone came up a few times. CDR3 nucleotides: TGCAGCGTTGCCTCCGGGGGGCTAGCTAACTATGGCTACACCTTC. It codes for CSVASGGLANYGYTF. The J gene is TRBJ1-2, the V gene TRBV29-1; tentatively, D is TRBD1 (6 bases). Germline V gene lookup returns CDR1 SQVTM and CDR2 ANQGSEA. This CDR3 spans 15 amino acids. With 4 bases removed from V and 0 bases from J, the gap between germline ends came to 15 bases.

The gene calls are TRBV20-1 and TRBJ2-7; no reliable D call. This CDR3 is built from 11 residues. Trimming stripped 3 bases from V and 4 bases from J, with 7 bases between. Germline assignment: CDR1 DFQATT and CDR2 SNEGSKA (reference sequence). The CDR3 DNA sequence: TGCAGTGCTAGTGACGGGTACGAGCAGTACTTC. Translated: CSASDGYEQYF.

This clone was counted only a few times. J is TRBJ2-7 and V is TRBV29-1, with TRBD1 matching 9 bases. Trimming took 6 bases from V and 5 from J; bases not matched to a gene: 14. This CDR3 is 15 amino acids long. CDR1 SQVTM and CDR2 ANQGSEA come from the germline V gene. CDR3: CSVGPRDRAAHEQYF. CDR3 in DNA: TGCAGCGTGGGACCCCGGGACAGGGCAGCGCACGAGCAGTACTTC.